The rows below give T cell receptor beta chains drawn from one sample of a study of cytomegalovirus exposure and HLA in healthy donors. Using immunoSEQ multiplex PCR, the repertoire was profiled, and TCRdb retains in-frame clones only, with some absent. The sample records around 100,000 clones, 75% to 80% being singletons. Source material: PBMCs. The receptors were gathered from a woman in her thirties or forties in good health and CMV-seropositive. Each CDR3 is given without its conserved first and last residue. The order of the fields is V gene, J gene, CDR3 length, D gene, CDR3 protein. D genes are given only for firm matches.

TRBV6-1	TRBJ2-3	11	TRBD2	AVQRDSHGTQY
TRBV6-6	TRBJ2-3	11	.	ASTPQGTDTQY
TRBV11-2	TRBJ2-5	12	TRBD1	ASSPRTGEGEQY
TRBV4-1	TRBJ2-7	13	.	ASSQGAKDFYEQY
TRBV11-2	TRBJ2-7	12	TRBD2	ASSETSGAYEQY
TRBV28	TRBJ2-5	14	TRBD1	ASNISPGQKQETQY
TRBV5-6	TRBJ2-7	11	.	ASSSVEGYEQY
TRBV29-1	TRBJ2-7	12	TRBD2	SVGTSGSSYEQY
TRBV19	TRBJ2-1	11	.	ASSIIERFEQF
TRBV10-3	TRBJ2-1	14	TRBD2	AISGGTSGTYNEQF
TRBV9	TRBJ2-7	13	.	ASSVDGGEGYEQY
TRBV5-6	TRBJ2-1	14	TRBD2	ASSWDLGTRVHEQF
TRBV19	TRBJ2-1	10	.	ASSLLVGEQF
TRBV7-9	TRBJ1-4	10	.	SSSLGPEKLF
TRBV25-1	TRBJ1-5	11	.	ASSEWGGSAQH
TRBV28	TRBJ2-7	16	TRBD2	ASSSGGGGAGSLLEQY
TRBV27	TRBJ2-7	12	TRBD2	ASSSGLAVYEQY
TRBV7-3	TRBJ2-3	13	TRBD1	ASSSNRGSTDTQY
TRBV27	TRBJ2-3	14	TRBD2	ASGRVAGPGTDTQY
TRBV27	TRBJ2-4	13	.	ASTFTYEMRDIQY
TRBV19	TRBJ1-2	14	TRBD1	ASSIRPGGYNYGYT
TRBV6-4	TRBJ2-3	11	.	ASSDSAPDTQY
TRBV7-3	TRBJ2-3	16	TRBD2	ASSPTPVGLAGGNTQY
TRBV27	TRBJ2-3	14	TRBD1	ASRLSKDRGQDTQY
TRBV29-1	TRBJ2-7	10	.	SVGLVRDEQY